Each of the 26 T cell receptor beta chains below was sequenced from the same sample in a study of cytomegalovirus exposure and HLA in healthy donors. 13 Jbeta primers and 60 Vbeta primers were used for the PCR. Sequencing used immunoSEQ multiplex PCR; TCRdb keeps in-frame clones, though not all of them. Among some 160,000 clones listed, around 72% were seen once. What was sequenced was PBMCs. Every receptor here comes from a man aged 35-49 years in good health and CMV-seronegative.

The chain recombines TRBV7-3 with TRBJ2-1; the D gene is possibly TRBD2 (7 bases). V dropped 5 bases and J dropped 0 bases, with 14 bases sitting between them. The CDR3 is 16 amino acids. Germline values: CDR1 SGHTA, CDR2 FQGTGA. This chain's CDR3 is CASSGGGPSSYNEQFF. In DNA form, the CDR3 reads TGTGCCAGCAGCGGGGGGGGGCCGAGCTCCTACAATGAGCAGTTCTTC. Combining the CDR3 with reference TRBV7-3 and TRBJ2-1 gives the whole variable domain GAGVSQTPSNKVTEKGKYVELRCDPISGHTALYWYRQSLGQGPEFLIYFQGTGAADDSGLPNDRFFAVRPEGSVSTLKIQRTERGDSAVYLCASSGGGPSSYNEQFFGPGTRLTVL.

This clone appeared once. The chain's CDR3 is CASSVNDRGTEKLFF. Written as DNA, the CDR3 is TGTGCCAGCAGCGTAAACGACAGGGGTACTGAAAAACTGTTTTTT. The chain carries TRBV9 and TRBJ1-4; 8 bases agree with TRBD1. Germline trimming cut 1 base from V and 7 bases from J; bases unmatched to any gene: 6. The CDR3 consists of 15 residues. Looked up from germline, CDR1 is SGDLS and CDR2 is YYNGEE. The complete variable domain, with remaining parts taken from reference TRBV9 and TRBJ1-4, reads DSGVTQTPKHLITATGQRVTLRCSPRSGDLSVYWYQQSLDQGLQFLIQYYNGEERAKGNILERFSAQQFPDLHSELNLSSLELGDSALYFCASSVNDRGTEKLFFGSGTQLSVL.

The rearrangement uses TRBV28 and TRBJ2-3; 9 bases are a match to TRBD2. CDR1 is MDHEN, CDR2 SYDVKM, per germline. The length of the CDR3 is 18 residues. V lost 6 bases, J lost 5 bases, and 18 bases stayed unmatched. The CDR3 here is CASRPGGLAGKLGDTQYF. CDR3 bases: TGTGCCAGCAGGCCAGGGGGTCTAGCGGGAAAATTGGGAGATACGCAGTATTTT.

The table lists this clone with many counts. This chain uses TRBV14 with TRBJ1-1; weak D call: TRBD1 (5 bases). Germline V gene data show CDR1 as SGHDN and CDR2 as FVKESK. The CDR3 sequence is 15 residues long. The V and J ends lost 4 bases and 1 base respectively, with 13 bases between them. The CDR3 DNA reads as TGTGCCAGCAGCCTTCTTACCCAGGGGAACACTGAAGCTTTCTTT. Its protein product is CASSLLTQGNTEAFF.

This clone was recorded a few times. This sequence joins TRBV7-8 and TRBJ2-6; D perhaps matches TRBD2 (6 bases). Deletions cut 5 bases from V and 4 bases from J, with 18 bases between. The CDR3 length is 17 residues. Per germline, CDR1 SGHVS and CDR2 FQNEAQ. CDR3 sequence (DNA): TGTGCCAGCAGCCCTGCCGTGGAGGGTACCGGGGCCAACGTCCTGACTTTC. Residues: CASSPAVEGTGANVLTF. Variable domain in full (rest from reference TRBV7-8 and TRBJ2-6): GAGVSQSPRYKVAKRGQDVALRCDPISGHVSLFWYQQALGQGPEFLTYFQNEAQLDKSGLPSDRFFAERPEGSVSTLKIQRTQQEDSAVYLCASSPAVEGTGANVLTFGAGSRLTVL.

This clone was found a few times. CDR3 loop: CASSEAGVVTYEQYF. CDR3 coding DNA: TGTGCCAGCAGTGAAGCCGGAGTGGTCACCTACGAGCAGTACTTC. This chain uses TRBV6-1 with TRBJ2-7, with unresolved D. CDR3 size: 15 residues. The V end lost 0 bases, the J end lost 2 bases, and 11 bases lay between the germline ends. Per the germline V gene, CDR1 is MNHNS and CDR2 is SASEGT.

The chain combines TRBV5-1 with TRBJ2-1; D gene unclear. CDR3 size: 12 residues. Trimming pared 4 bases from V and 8 bases from J, leaving 10 bases between. In germline, CDR1 is SGHRS, CDR2 YFSETQ. CDR3 region: CASSLVDDEQFF. In nucleotides, the CDR3 is TGCGCCAGCAGCCTAGTCGACGATGAGCAGTTCTTC.

The V call is TRBV6-5, the J call TRBJ2-2, with D perhaps matching TRBD1 (8 bases). V was clipped by 4 bases and J by 4 bases, with 13 bases between them. CDR1 is MNHEY, CDR2 SVGAGI, per germline. The CDR3 covers 15 residues. DNA for the CDR3: TGTGCCAGCAGTTTGGGGGGGACAGGCACCGGGGAGCTGTTTTTT. It yields the protein CASSLGGTGTGELFF.

With regard to this clone: The junction differs from germline at one of its ends, possibly a read error. V and J are TRBV6-6 and TRBJ2-5; perhaps TRBD1 as D (6 bases). Germline values: CDR1 MNHNY, CDR2 SVGAGI (reference sequence). CDR3 size: 15 residues. CDR3 in DNA: TGTGCCAGCAGTCACTCGGGGACAACTAAAGAGACCCAGTACTTC. It yields the protein CASSHSGTTKETQYF.

This chain uses TRBV5-4 with TRBJ2-3, with D tentatively TRBD1 (6 bases). The CDR3 is 13 residues long. The V and J ends lost 0 bases and 8 bases respectively, with 10 bases between them. From germline, CDR1 is SGHNT and CDR2 YYREEE (reference sequence). DNA for the CDR3: TGTGCCAGCAGCTTGGCAGGGGTGGGTACGCAGTATTTT. Translation gives CASSLAGVGTQYF.

The chain links TRBV5-4 to TRBJ1-2; D gene unclear. The CDR3 is made up of 13 amino acids. The V gene lost 0 bases and the J gene lost 4 bases, with 7 bases spanning the gap. CDR1 is SGHNT and CDR2 is YYREEE in the germline V gene (reference sequence). The CDR3 nucleotides read TGTGCCAGCAGCTTGGGGCAGTCCTATGGCTACACCTTC. This encodes CASSLGQSYGYTF. Looking up the rest from reference TRBV5-4 and TRBJ1-2 gives the full variable domain: ETGVTQSPTHLIKTRGQQVTLRCSSQSGHNTVSWYQQALGQGPQFIFQYYREEENGRGNFPPRFSGLQFPNYSSELNVNALELDDSALYLCASSLGQSYGYTFGSGTRLTVV.

The CDR3 coding sequence is TGTGCCTGGAGTGTAGAGGGTTATGGCGAGCAGTACTTC. Amino acid sequence: CAWSVEGYGEQYF. The chain carries TRBV30 and TRBJ2-7, with D possibly matching TRBD2 (5 bases). The CDR3 has 13 residues. Germline lookup yields CDR1 GTSNPN and CDR2 SVGIG (reference sequence). Between the trimmed V and J ends, which lost 0 bases and 6 bases, there was a span of 12 bases.

The CDR3: CATSSTGGNEQFF. DNA for the CDR3: TGTGCCACCAGCAGCACGGGGGGCAATGAGCAGTTCTTC. The V call is TRBV15, the J call TRBJ2-1, with TRBD2 matching over 7 bases. The length of the CDR3 is 13 residues. J gave up 6 bases and V 3 bases, and 2 bases lay outside the gene matches. Germline CDR1 and CDR2: LNHNV and YYDKDF (reference sequence). Full variable domain (remainder filled in from reference TRBV15 and TRBJ2-1): DAMVIQNPRYQVTQFGKPVTLSCSQTLNHNVMYWYQQKSSQAPKLLFHYYDKDFNNEADTPDNFQSRRPNTSFCFLDIRSPGLGDTAMYLCATSSTGGNEQFFGPGTRLTVL.

The V gene is TRBV5-6, the J gene TRBJ2-7; 8 bases fit TRBD1. The V gene end was trimmed by 5 bases and the J gene end by 5 bases; junction bases not matched to a gene: 6. This CDR3 is 13 amino acids long. CDR1 is SGHDT, CDR2 YYEEEE, per germline. The CDR3 loop is CASRDRVNDEQYF. The CDR3 region has the DNA TGTGCCAGCAGGGACAGGGTTAACGACGAGCAGTACTTC.

The CDR3 is CSVRPGGGYNQPQHF. The CDR3, as DNA: TGCAGCGTTCGGCCCGGAGGGGGCTACAATCAGCCCCAGCATTTT. The genes are TRBV29-1 and TRBJ1-5, with 7 bases fitting TRBD1. Per germline, CDR1 SQVTM and CDR2 ANQGSEA. V lost 5 bases and J lost 3; bases outside the gene matches: 10. The CDR3 contains 15 residues.

This clone occurred once. The gene calls are TRBV6-5 and TRBJ1-1, with a possible D match to TRBD1 (6 bases). Germline values: CDR1 MNHEY, CDR2 SVGAGI. V gave up 2 bases and J gave up 4 bases, with 11 bases separating them. This CDR3 has 14 residues. The CDR3 sequence is CASSYQGPGTEAFF. CDR3 sequence (DNA): TGTGCCAGCAGTTACCAGGGGCCTGGCACTGAAGCTTTCTTT.

The chain uses TRBV27 and TRBJ2-7; tentatively, D is TRBD2 (5 bases). CDR3 length: 13 amino acids. Trimming shortened V by 5 bases and J by 2 bases, and 10 bases separated the two germline ends. Germline lookup yields CDR1 MNHEY and CDR2 SMNVEV (reference sequence). CDR3 sequence reads: CASSGEMPYEQYF. DNA of the CDR3: TGTGCCAGCAGTGGGGAGATGCCCTACGAGCAGTACTTC.

The chain has TRBV4-1 and TRBJ1-2; unclear D gene. CDR3 length: 14 amino acids. V lost 6 bases and J 2 bases, leaving 13 bases between the germline ends. Germline V gives CDR1 MGHRA, CDR2 YSYEKL. The CDR3 nucleotides read TGCGCCAGCAGGCGACCCGGGTTCAACTATGGCTACACCTTC. Translated: CASRRPGFNYGYTF.

This clone was seen more than once but under ten times. In nucleotides, the CDR3 is TGCGCCAGCAGCCAAGACAGTTTCTACGAGCAGTACTTC. Its protein product is CASSQDSFYEQYF. This chain joins TRBV4-1 and TRBJ2-7, with D hard to call. CDR3 size: 13 residues. V lost 0 bases and J 3 bases, leaving 6 bases between the germline ends. Germline loops: CDR1 MGHRA, CDR2 YSYEKL.

V and J are TRBV7-2 and TRBJ1-5; D is ambiguous. The V and J ends lost 1 base and 5 bases respectively, with 6 bases between them. The CDR3 loop spans 13 amino acids. Per germline, CDR1 SGHTA and CDR2 FQGNSA. Here the CDR3 DNA reads TGTGCCAGCAGCTTAGGGCTTCATCAGCCCCAGCATTTT. Amino acid sequence: CASSLGLHQPQHF.

The chain has TRBV7-2 and TRBJ1-2; possible D gene TRBD1, 6 bases. V was trimmed by 7 bases and J by 4 bases, leaving 16 bases between them. The CDR3 spans 14 residues. Germline V CDR1 and CDR2: SGHTA, FQGNSA. The CDR3 region is CASTNSGAGYGYTF. CDR3 in DNA: TGTGCCAGCACCAACTCAGGGGCGGGCTATGGCTACACCTTC.

This clone was seen a handful of times. The rearrangement uses TRBV27 and TRBJ1-5, with D tentatively TRBD1 (5 bases). The V gene lost 5 bases and the J gene lost 6 bases, with 11 bases spanning the gap. This CDR3 comprises 13 residues. From germline, CDR1 is MNHEY and CDR2 SMNVEV (reference sequence). CDR3 region: CASSIRDGQPQHF. CDR3 DNA: TGTGCCAGCAGTATCAGGGATGGTCAGCCCCAGCATTTT.

CDR3 sequence: CASSLGQGSPPNTEAFF. CDR3 bases: TGTGCCAGCAGCCTAGGACAGGGGTCTCCACCAAACACTGAAGCTTTCTTT. This chain links TRBV7-8 with TRBJ1-1; 9 nucleotides agree with TRBD1. The junction had 12 bases not matched to a gene; V was cut back by 5 bases and J by 2 bases. Germline assignment: CDR1 SGHVS and CDR2 FQNEAQ. CDR3 length: 17 amino acids.

The V gene is TRBV2, the J gene TRBJ2-7, with 7 positions matching TRBD1. CDR1 SNHLY and CDR2 FYNNEI come from the germline V gene. CDR3 length: 16 residues. Germline trimming cut 1 base from V and 4 bases from J; bases unmatched to any gene: 10. The CDR3 DNA reads TGTGCCAGCAGTGAAGGGTCGAGAAGGGGGCTTTACGAGCAGTACTTC. Amino acid sequence: CASSEGSRRGLYEQYF.

The V call is TRBV18, the J call TRBJ1-2, with TRBD1 matching over 8 bases. The CDR3 is 16 amino acids. The junction had 11 bases not matched to a gene; V was cut back by 6 bases and J by 2 bases. CDR1 KGHSH and CDR2 LQKENI come from the germline V gene. The CDR3 loop is CASSPGTGRANYGYTF. CDR3 DNA: TGTGCCAGCTCCCCTGGGACAGGAAGGGCCAACTATGGCTACACCTTC.

The V gene is TRBV28, the J gene TRBJ1-1; D is unclear. The length of the CDR3 is 13 residues. The germline gives CDR1 MDHEN, CDR2 SYDVKM. Trimming took 8 bases from V and 6 from J, leaving 16 bases between them. The CDR3 protein is CASAPRVTAEAFF. The CDR3 coding sequence is TGTGCCAGCGCCCCCCGGGTGACCGCTGAAGCTTTCTTT.